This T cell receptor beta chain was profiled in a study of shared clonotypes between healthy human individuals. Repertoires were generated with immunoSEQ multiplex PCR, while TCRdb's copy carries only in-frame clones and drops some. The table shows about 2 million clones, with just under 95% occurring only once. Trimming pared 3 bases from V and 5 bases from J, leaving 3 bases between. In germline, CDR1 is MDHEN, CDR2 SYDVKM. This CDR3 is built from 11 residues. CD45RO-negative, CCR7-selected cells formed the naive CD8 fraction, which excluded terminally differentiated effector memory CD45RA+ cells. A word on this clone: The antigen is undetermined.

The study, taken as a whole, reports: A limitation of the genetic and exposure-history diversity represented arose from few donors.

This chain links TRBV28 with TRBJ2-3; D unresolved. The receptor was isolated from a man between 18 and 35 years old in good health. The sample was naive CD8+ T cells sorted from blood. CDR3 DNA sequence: TGTGCCAGCAGTTTCCAAGATACGCAGTATTTT. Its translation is CASSFQDTQYF.